Below, 14 T cell receptor beta chains from the same sample are listed, as sequenced in a study of shared clonotypes between healthy human individuals. Only CD45RO-negative cells positively selected for CCR7 counted as naive CD8 cells, so terminally differentiated effector memory CD45RA+ cells were excluded. Profiling relied on immunoSEQ multiplex PCR, and the TCRdb table lists in-frame clones only, not all of them. Among some 580,000 clones, roughly 98% were seen once, and the ten largest hold 0.3% to 0.35%. The material sequenced was naive CD8+ T cells sorted from blood. Receptors originate from a man between 25 and 39 years old in good health.

The rearrangement uses TRBV6-1 and TRBJ1-5; a possible D gene is TRBD1 (5 bases). The germline gives CDR1 MNHNS, CDR2 SASEGT. CDR3 length: 13 amino acids. Trimming took off 6 bases at V and 4 bases at J, with 10 bases between the two ends. The CDR3 nucleotides are TGTGCCAGCAGGGTTAAGGGGAATCAGCCCCAGCATTTT. As protein: CASRVKGNQPQHF.

V is TRBV28 and J is TRBJ2-1; weak D call: TRBD2 (5 bases). The V gene lost 5 bases and the J gene lost 3 bases, with 14 bases spanning the gap. The CDR3 is made up of 15 amino acids. Germline CDR1 MDHEN, CDR2 SYDVKM. CDR3 loop: CASSIMPSGYNEQFF. The CDR3 nucleotides are TGTGCCAGCAGTATCATGCCCAGCGGCTACAATGAGCAGTTCTTC.

The sample holds one count of this clone. V is TRBV21-1 and J is TRBJ2-7; TRBD1 was called by the table and not checked on the DNA. TRBV21-1 is a recognized pseudogene. The CDR3 loop spans 15 amino acids. CDR3 sequence (DNA): TGTGCCAGCAGCGCAAGGGACAGGGAAGCCTACGAGCAGTACTTC. Its protein product is CASSARDREAYEQYF.

This chain links TRBV27 with TRBJ2-1; 7 bases line up with TRBD1. This CDR3 is 14 amino acids long. Germline lookup yields CDR1 MNHEY and CDR2 SMNVEV (reference sequence). The ends lost 3 bases at V and 7 bases at J; junction bases unmatched: 6. This CDR3 reads CASSFEQGWNEQFF. CDR3 in DNA: TGTGCCAGCAGTTTTGAACAGGGGTGGAATGAGCAGTTCTTC.

This chain joins TRBV7-9 and TRBJ1-2; D is undetermined. Germline CDR1 reads SEHNR; CDR2 reads FQNEAQ (reference sequence). V was pared by 8 bases and J by 0 bases, with 10 bases between. CDR3 length: 13 amino acids. Here the CDR3 DNA reads TGTGCCAGCGAGGCGACTTCTAACTATGGCTACACCTTC. It encodes CASEATSNYGYTF.

The chain recombines TRBV7-2 with TRBJ2-7, with TRBD1 as a possible D gene (6 bases). This CDR3 is 17 amino acids long. V was cut by 1 base and J by 3 bases, with 19 bases left in between. CDR1 SGHTA and CDR2 FQGNSA come from the germline V gene. The CDR3 nucleotides are TGTGCCAGCAGCTTAGTTCAGGGGTCAGGGGTTTACTACGAGCAGTACTTC. Amino acids: CASSLVQGSGVYYEQYF. The variable domain in full, completed from reference TRBV7-2 and TRBJ2-7, reads GAGVSQSPSNKVTEKGKDVELRCDPISGHTALYWYRQSLGQGLEFLIYFQGNSAPDKSGLPSDRFSAERTGGSVSTLTIQRTQQEDSAVYLCASSLVQGSGVYYEQYFGPGTRLTVT.

This clone has just one count. The gene calls are TRBV6-5 and TRBJ1-1; 7 nucleotides match TRBD1. This CDR3 spans 15 amino acids. The ends lost 2 bases at V and 1 base at J; junction bases unmatched: 4. Germline V gene data show CDR1 as MNHEY and CDR2 as SVGAGI. The CDR3 DNA reads as TGTGCCAGCAGTTACCAGACAGGGAGGAACACTGAAGCTTTCTTT. Amino acid sequence: CASSYQTGRNTEAFF.

This clone was found once. The chain combines TRBV7-6 with TRBJ2-3, with 8 bases aligning to TRBD1. Losses at the gene ends were 5 bases for V and 4 bases for J; bases not matched to a gene: 5. Germline lookup yields CDR1 SGHVS and CDR2 FNYEAQ. The CDR3 contains 14 residues. CDR3 sequence reads: CASSLTGEADTQYF. The DNA of the CDR3 is TGTGCCAGCAGCCTGACAGGGGAGGCAGATACGCAGTATTTT.

The chain joins TRBV6-6 to TRBJ1-3; D is ambiguous. With 2 bases removed from V and 1 base from J, the gap between germline ends came to 3 bases. The germline V gene encodes CDR1 MNHNY and CDR2 SVGAGI (reference sequence). The CDR3 extends over 13 amino acids. In DNA form, the CDR3 reads TGTGCCAGCAGTTACGGGTCTGGAAACACCATATATTTT. Translation: CASSYGSGNTIYF.

The DNA for the CDR3 is TGCGCCAGCAGTGTTCAGGGAGTACGTCAGCCCCAGCATTTT. Amino acids: CASSVQGVRQPQHF. The rearrangement joins TRBV10-2 to TRBJ1-5; possible D gene TRBD1, 5 bases. The length of the CDR3 is 14 residues. V gave up 4 bases and J gave up 6 bases, with 13 bases separating them. Germline V lookup: CDR1 WSHSY, CDR2 SAAADI.

The chain is built from TRBV28 and TRBJ2-7; perhaps TRBD2 as D (5 bases). The CDR3 runs to 14 residues. Germline lookup yields CDR1 MDHEN and CDR2 SYDVKM. The V end was cut by 5 bases, the J end by 3 bases, with 14 bases between. The CDR3 sequence is CASSPRPGIYEQYF. CDR3 sequence (DNA): TGTGCCAGCAGTCCCCGTCCCGGGATCTACGAGCAGTACTTC.

The chain carries TRBV13 and TRBJ1-4, with D possibly matching TRBD1 (5 bases). CDR1 is PRHDT and CDR2 is FYEKMQ in the germline V gene (reference sequence). The germline V and J ends were trimmed by 5 bases and 0 bases, with 13 bases remaining between them. This CDR3 is 16 amino acids long. The CDR3 loop is CASSPPLTATNEKLFF. For the CDR3, the DNA is TGTGCCAGCAGCCCCCCTTTGACAGCAACTAATGAAAAACTGTTTTTT.

The V and J genes are TRBV28 and TRBJ1-5; unclear D gene. The germline CDR1 and CDR2 sequences are MDHEN and SYDVKM. This CDR3 spans 12 amino acids. V was cut by 10 bases and J by 3 bases, with 10 bases left in between. The CDR3 loop is CATRDLNQPQHF. The CDR3 DNA sequence: TGTGCCACCCGAGACCTCAATCAGCCCCAGCATTTT. Filled out from reference TRBV28 and TRBJ1-5, the complete variable domain reads DVKVTQSSRYLVKRTGEKVFLECVQDMDHENMFWYRQDPGLGLRLIYFSYDVKMKEKGDIPEGYSVSREKKERFSLILESASTNQTSMYLCATRDLNQPQHFGDGTRLSIL.

Here the CDR3 reads CASSHRGPGFYEQYF. The CDR3 DNA reads as TGTGCCAGCAGCCACAGGGGGCCTGGTTTCTACGAGCAGTACTTC. The chain recombines TRBV7-9 with TRBJ2-7; 9 bases are shared with TRBD1. CDR1 and CDR2 from the germline V gene are SEHNR and FQNEAQ (reference sequence). This CDR3 region has 15 residues. V gave up 5 bases and J gave up 3 bases; unmatched junction bases: 8.